These 10 T cell receptor beta chains came from one sample sequenced in a study of blood T cell repertoires in COVID-19. The assay was immunoSEQ multiplex PCR, and TCRdb's table has in-frame clones only and misses some. The data contain under 110,000 clones, around 85% of them seen just once; the ten biggest clones take up more than 1.5%. Sequences were obtained from peripheral blood. These receptors were obtained from a woman aged 70 to 79 with active or convalescent COVID-19.

V gene TRBV6-2 or TRBV6-3 combines with J gene TRBJ2-5; 8 nucleotides line up with TRBD1. V trimming: 2 bases; J trimming: 5 bases; junction bases outside the gene matches: 10. CDR1 and CDR2 (germline): MNHEY, SVGEGT. The CDR3 covers 16 residues. This CDR3 is CASSYVTGAPLETQYF. The CDR3, as DNA: TGTGCCAGCAGTTACGTGACAGGGGCGCCTCTTGAGACCCAGTACTTC.

V gene TRBV7-2 combines with J gene TRBJ2-5; perhaps TRBD2 as D (6 bases). Germline loops: CDR1 SGHTA, CDR2 FQGNSA. CDR3 length equals 13 residues. Trimming cost V 1 base and J 9 bases, with 12 bases left between them. CDR3 nucleotide sequence: TGTGCCAGCAGCTTAGAATCAAGGGAGGCCCAGTACTTC. Protein: CASSLESREAQYF.

V and J are TRBV28 and TRBJ2-7, with 7 bases lining up with TRBD2. V was clipped by 10 bases and J by 2 bases; unmatched bases: 11. The CDR3 is made up of 14 amino acids. Germline V gene sequence: CDR1 MDHEN, CDR2 SYDVKM. The CDR3 is CATCPSGRPYEQYF. As DNA, the CDR3 is TGTGCCACCTGCCCTAGCGGTAGACCCTACGAGCAGTACTTC.

The chain carries TRBV3-1 (or the pseudogene TRBV3-2) and TRBJ2-5; 11 positions match TRBD2. Germline CDR1 and CDR2: LGHDT and YNNKEL (reference sequence). The junction had 13 bases not matched to a gene; V was cut back by 4 bases and J by 9 bases. This CDR3 is 16 amino acids long. DNA for the CDR3: TGTGCCAGCAGCCGTAGCGGGAGGGCCTCCAAGGAGGCCCAGTACTTC. This sequence encodes CASSRSGRASKEAQYF.

This clone was seen once. The rearrangement joins TRBV7-2 to TRBJ2-4, with TRBD1 matching over 9 bases. The CDR3 has 17 residues. V was pared by 2 bases and J by 9 bases, with 14 bases of the junction left unmatched. Germline V gene data show CDR1 as SGHTA and CDR2 as FQGNSA. CDR3 residues: CASSLYRQGQGDGIQYF. Here the CDR3 DNA reads TGTGCCAGCAGCTTATACCGACAGGGACAGGGAGACGGCATTCAGTACTTC.

The chain employs TRBV5-1 and TRBJ2-1, with 9 nucleotides matching TRBD2. CDR1 is SGHRS, CDR2 YFSETQ, per germline. CDR3 length: 16 amino acids. After removal of 4 bases from V and 4 bases from J, the junction contained 9 bases not matched to a gene. CDR3 protein: CASSTLLAGLYNEQFF. CDR3 coding DNA: TGCGCCAGCAGCACTCTACTAGCGGGCCTTTACAATGAGCAGTTCTTC.

The chain recombines TRBV28 with TRBJ2-5, with TRBD2 as a possible D gene (7 bases). The germline gives CDR1 MDHEN, CDR2 SYDVKM. The length of the CDR3 is 13 residues. Trimming left V 4 bases short and J 5 bases short, with 11 bases between. CDR3 loop: CASSWGGRETQYF. The CDR3 DNA follows: TGTGCCAGCAGTTGGGGGGGCAGGGAGACCCAGTACTTC.

The chain uses TRBV27 and TRBJ2-5, with TRBD2 as a possible D gene (6 bases). This CDR3 contains 17 residues. Germline V CDR1 and CDR2: MNHEY, SMNVEV (reference sequence). V lost 1 base to trimming and J lost 2 bases, with 17 bases between them. CDR3 in DNA: TGTGCCAGCAGTTTATTGGGGGGAGGAATCGCACAAGAGACCCAGTACTTC. Amino acid sequence: CASSLLGGGIAQETQYF.

The V call is TRBV7-9, the J call TRBJ1-2; TRBD1 might be the D (5 bases). Germline CDR1 reads SEHNR; CDR2 reads FQNEAQ (reference sequence). The V gene lost 5 bases and the J gene lost 5 bases, with 18 bases spanning the gap. The CDR3 sequence is 15 residues long. The CDR3 reads CASSLNLDSVYGYTF. The DNA of the CDR3 is TGTGCCAGCAGCCTCAATTTAGACAGTGTTTATGGCTACACCTTC.

This clone was seen a single time. This rearrangement joins TRBV3-1 (or the pseudogene TRBV3-2) to TRBJ1-2; D perhaps matches TRBD1 (6 bases). V lost 1 base, J lost 4 bases, and 10 bases lay in between. Germline values: CDR1 LGHDT, CDR2 YNNKEL (reference sequence). The CDR3 is 14 residues long. This chain's CDR3 is CASSQVWDTYGYTF. Written as DNA, the CDR3 is TGTGCCAGCAGCCAAGTTTGGGACACCTATGGCTACACCTTC.